This TCR beta chain came from a study of blood T cell repertoires in COVID-19. Study information: T cells, B-cell-depleted T cells, or PBMCs supplied cDNA or gDNA.

Deletions cut 1 base from V and 6 bases from J, with 10 bases between. CDR3 length: 14 residues. The V gene's germline CDR1 is LGHNA and CDR2 YNFKEQ. Profiled with immunoSEQ multiplex PCR; TCRdb holds only in-frame clones, not every one. The profile covers under 75,000 clones, with around four fifths appearing a single time and approximately 20% taken by the ten largest. This chain connects TRBV4-2 to TRBJ2-4; a weak D match, TRBD1 (5 bases). The TCR was taken from a man between 60 and 75 years old with acute or convalescent COVID-19. What was sequenced was peripheral blood. The CDR3 reads CASSQVPQGNIQYF. CDR3 nucleotide sequence: TGTGCCAGCAGCCAAGTTCCCCAGGGAAACATTCAGTACTTC.